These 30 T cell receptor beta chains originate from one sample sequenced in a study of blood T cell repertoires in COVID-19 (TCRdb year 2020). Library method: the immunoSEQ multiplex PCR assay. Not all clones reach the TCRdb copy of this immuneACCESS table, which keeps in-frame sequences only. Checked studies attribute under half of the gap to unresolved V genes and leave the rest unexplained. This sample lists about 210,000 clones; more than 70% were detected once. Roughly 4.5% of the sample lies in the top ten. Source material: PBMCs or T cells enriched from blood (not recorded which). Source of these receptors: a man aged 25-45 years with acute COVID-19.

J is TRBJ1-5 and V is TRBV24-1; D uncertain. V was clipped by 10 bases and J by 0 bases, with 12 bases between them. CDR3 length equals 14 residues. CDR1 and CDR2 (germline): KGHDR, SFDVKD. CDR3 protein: CATSSQYSNQPQHF. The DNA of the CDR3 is TGTGCCACTTCATCGCAGTATAGCAATCAGCCCCAGCATTTT.

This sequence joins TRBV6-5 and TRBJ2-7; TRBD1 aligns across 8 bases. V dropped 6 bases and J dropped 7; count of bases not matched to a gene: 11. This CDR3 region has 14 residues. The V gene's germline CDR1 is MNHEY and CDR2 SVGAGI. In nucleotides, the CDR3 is TGTGCCAGCAGGCCCGAGACAGGGGTGGGGGAGCAGTACTTC. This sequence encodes CASRPETGVGEQYF.

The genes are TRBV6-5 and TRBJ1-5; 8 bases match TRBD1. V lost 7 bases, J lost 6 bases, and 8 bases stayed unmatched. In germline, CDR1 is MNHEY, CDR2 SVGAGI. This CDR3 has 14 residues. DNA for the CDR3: TGTGCCAGCATGGACAGGGTGTTTGGTCAGCCCCAGCATTTT. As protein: CASMDRVFGQPQHF.

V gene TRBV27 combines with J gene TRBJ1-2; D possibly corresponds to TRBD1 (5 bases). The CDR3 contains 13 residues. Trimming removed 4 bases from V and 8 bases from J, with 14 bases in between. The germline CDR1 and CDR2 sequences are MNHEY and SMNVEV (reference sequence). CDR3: CASSSLMGRGYTF. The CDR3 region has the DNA TGTGCCAGCAGTTCCCTGATGGGGCGAGGCTACACCTTC.

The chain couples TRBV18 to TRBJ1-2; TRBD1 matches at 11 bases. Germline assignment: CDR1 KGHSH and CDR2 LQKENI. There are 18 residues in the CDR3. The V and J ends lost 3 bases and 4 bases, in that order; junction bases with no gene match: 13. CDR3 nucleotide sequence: TGTGCCAGCTCACCGCCACCGGGACAGGGGGACCTGGGCTATGGCTACACCTTC. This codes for CASSPPPGQGDLGYGYTF.

CDR3: CASSRQGRNTGELFF. The CDR3 DNA reads as TGTGCCAGCAGTCGACAGGGGAGGAACACCGGGGAGCTGTTTTTT. The rearrangement joins TRBV3-1 (or the pseudogene TRBV3-2) to TRBJ2-2, with 8 nucleotides matching TRBD1. With 6 bases clipped from V and 1 base from J, the junction kept 4 bases outside the gene matches. Germline loops: CDR1 LGHDT, CDR2 YNNKEL (reference sequence). The CDR3 contains 15 residues.

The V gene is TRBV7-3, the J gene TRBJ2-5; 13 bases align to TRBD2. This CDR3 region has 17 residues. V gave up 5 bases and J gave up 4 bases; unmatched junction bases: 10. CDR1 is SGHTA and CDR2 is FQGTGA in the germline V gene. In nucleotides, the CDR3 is TGTGCCAGCAGCGTTGGACTAGCGGGGGCCCCGGGAGAGACCCAGTACTTC. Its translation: CASSVGLAGAPGETQYF.

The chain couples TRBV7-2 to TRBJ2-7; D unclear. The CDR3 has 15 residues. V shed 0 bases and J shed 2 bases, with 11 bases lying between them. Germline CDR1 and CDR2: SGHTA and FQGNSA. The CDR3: CASSLAGRSTYEQYF. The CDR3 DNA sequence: TGTGCCAGCAGCTTAGCGGGCAGGTCTACCTACGAGCAGTACTTC.

The CDR3 region has the DNA TGTGCCAGCAGCCCGCAGGGGGCGGTCGAGCAGTACTTC. This encodes CASSPQGAVEQYF. This rearrangement joins TRBV7-6 to TRBJ2-7; 8 bases are shared with TRBD1. Trimming at V came to 5 bases and at J to 6 bases, leaving 6 bases not matched to a gene. There are 13 residues in the CDR3. Per germline, CDR1 SGHVS and CDR2 FNYEAQ.

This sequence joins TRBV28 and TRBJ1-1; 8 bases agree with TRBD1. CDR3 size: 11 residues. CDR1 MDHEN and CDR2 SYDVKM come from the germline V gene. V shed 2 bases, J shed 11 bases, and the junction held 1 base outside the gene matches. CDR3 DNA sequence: TGTGCCAGCAGTTTACAGGGGGCTGCTTTCTTT. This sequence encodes CASSLQGAAFF.

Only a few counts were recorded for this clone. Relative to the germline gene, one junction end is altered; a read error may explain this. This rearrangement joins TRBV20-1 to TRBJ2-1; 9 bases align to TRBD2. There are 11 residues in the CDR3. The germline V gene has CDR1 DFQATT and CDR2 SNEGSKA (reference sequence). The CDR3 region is CSPSGNNEQFF. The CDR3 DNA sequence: TGCAGTCCTAGCGGGAACAATGAGCAGTTCTTC.

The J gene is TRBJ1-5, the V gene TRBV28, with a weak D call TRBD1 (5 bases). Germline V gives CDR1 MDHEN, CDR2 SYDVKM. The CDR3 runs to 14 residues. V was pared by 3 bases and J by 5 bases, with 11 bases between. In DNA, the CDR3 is TGTGCCAGCAGTTTGATACGGGGGGATCAGCCCCAGCATTTT. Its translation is CASSLIRGDQPQHF. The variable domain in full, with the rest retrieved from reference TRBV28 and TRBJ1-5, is DVKVTQSSRYLVKRTGEKVFLECVQDMDHENMFWYRQDPGLGLRLIYFSYDVKMKEKGDIPEGYSVSREKKERFSLILESASTNQTSMYLCASSLIRGDQPQHFGDGTRLSIL.

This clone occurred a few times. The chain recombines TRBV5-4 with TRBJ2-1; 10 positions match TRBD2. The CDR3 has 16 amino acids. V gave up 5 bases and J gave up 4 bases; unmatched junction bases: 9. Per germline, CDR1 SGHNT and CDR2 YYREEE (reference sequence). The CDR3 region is CASSASGGRLYNEQFF. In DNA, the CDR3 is TGTGCCAGCAGTGCTAGCGGGGGCCGACTTTACAATGAGCAGTTCTTC.

The CDR3 is CATAGIWTAVSEQYF. The CDR3 bases are TGTGCCACAGCAGGGATATGGACAGCAGTCTCCGAGCAGTACTTC. The rearrangement uses TRBV6-5 and TRBJ2-7, with D possibly TRBD1 on 6 matching bases. Trimming removed 10 bases from V and 6 bases from J, with 25 bases in between. The germline gives CDR1 MNHEY, CDR2 SVGAGI. The CDR3 has 15 amino acids.

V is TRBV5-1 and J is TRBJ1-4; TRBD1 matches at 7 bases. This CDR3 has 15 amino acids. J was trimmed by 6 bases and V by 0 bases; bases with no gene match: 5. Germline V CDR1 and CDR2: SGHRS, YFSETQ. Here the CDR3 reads CASSLARQGHEKLFF. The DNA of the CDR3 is TGCGCCAGCAGCTTGGCCCGACAGGGACATGAAAAACTGTTTTTT.

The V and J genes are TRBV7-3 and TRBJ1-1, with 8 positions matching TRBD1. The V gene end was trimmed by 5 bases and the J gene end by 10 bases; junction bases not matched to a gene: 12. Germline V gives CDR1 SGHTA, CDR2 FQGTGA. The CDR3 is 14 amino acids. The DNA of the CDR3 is TGTGCCAGCAGCCCAGGGACAGGCAGCCCGTTAGCTTTCTTT. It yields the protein CASSPGTGSPLAFF.

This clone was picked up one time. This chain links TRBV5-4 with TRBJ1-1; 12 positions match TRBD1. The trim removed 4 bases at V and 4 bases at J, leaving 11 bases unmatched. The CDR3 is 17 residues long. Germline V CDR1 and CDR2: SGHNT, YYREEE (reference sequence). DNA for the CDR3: TGTGCCAGCAGCCTCCAGGGACAGGGGGCGCGGGTCACTGAAGCTTTCTTT. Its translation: CASSLQGQGARVTEAFF.

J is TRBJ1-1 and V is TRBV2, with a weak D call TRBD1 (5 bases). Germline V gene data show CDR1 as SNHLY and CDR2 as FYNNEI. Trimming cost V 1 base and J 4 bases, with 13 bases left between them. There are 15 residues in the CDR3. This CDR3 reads CASSEDAGRVTEAFF. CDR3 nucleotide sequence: TGTGCCAGCAGTGAAGATGCAGGGAGGGTCACTGAAGCTTTCTTT.

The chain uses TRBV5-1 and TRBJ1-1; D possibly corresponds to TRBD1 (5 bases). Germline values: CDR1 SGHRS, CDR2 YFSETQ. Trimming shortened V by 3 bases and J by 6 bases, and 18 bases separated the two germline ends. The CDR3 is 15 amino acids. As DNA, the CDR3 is TGCGCCAGCAGCTGGCAGGGCCGAAAAGAGGCTGAAGCTTTCTTT. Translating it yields CASSWQGRKEAEAFF.

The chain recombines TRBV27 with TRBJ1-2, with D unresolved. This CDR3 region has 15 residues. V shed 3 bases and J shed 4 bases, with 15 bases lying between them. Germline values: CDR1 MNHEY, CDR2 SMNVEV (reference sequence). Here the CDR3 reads CASSLTETKIYGYTF. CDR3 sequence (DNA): TGTGCCAGCAGTTTGACGGAGACCAAAATCTATGGCTACACCTTC.

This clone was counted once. CDR3 sequence: CASNGGQGPPDTQYF. The CDR3 nucleotides are TGTGCCAGCAATGGGGGACAGGGGCCTCCAGATACGCAGTATTTT. The chain couples TRBV9 to TRBJ2-3; 10 positions match TRBD1. The CDR3 runs to 15 residues. V trimming: 6 bases; J trimming: 4 bases; junction bases outside the gene matches: 8. The germline gives CDR1 SGDLS, CDR2 YYNGEE.

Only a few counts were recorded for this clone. CDR3: CASNPGRAGTGELFF. The CDR3 bases are TGTGCCAGCAACCCGGGACGGGCGGGGACCGGGGAGCTGTTTTTT. The chain carries TRBV28 and TRBJ2-2; D may be TRBD2 (6 bases). Trimming removed 7 bases at V and 5 bases at J, with 17 bases between. The CDR3 runs to 15 residues. Germline CDR1 is MDHEN and CDR2 is SYDVKM.

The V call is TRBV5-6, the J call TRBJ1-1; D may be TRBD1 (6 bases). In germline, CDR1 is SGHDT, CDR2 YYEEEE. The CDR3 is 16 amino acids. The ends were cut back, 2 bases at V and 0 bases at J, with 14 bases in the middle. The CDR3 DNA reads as TGTGCCAGCAGCTTAGCCCCAAGGACAGTGAACACTGAAGCTTTCTTT. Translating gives CASSLAPRTVNTEAFF.

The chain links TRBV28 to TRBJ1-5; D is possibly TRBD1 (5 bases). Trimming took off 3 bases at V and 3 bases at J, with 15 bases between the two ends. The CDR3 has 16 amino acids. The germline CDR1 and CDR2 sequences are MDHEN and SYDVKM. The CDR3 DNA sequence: TGTGCCAGCAGTTTTGGATCCCGGGGGAACAATCAGCCCCAGCATTTT. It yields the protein CASSFGSRGNNQPQHF.

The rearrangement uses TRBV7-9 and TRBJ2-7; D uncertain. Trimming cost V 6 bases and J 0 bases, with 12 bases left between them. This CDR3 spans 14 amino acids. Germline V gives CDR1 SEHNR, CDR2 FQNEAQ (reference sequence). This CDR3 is CASSEERYSYEQYF. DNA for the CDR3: TGTGCCAGCAGTGAGGAGCGTTACTCCTACGAGCAGTACTTC.

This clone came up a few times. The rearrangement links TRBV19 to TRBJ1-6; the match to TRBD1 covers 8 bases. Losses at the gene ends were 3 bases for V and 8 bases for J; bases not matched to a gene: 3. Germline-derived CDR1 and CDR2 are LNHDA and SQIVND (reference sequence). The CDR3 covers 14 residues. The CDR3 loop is CASSIRTGHSPLHF. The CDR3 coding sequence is TGTGCCAGTAGTATCCGGACAGGGCATTCACCCCTCCACTTT.

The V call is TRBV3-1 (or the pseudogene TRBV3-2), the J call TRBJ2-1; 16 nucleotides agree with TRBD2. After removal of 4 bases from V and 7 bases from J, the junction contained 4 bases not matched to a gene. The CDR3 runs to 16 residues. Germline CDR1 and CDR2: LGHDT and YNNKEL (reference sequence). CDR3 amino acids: CASSLGTSGGANEQFF. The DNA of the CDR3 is TGTGCCAGCAGCCTTGGGACTAGCGGGGGGGCTAATGAGCAGTTCTTC.

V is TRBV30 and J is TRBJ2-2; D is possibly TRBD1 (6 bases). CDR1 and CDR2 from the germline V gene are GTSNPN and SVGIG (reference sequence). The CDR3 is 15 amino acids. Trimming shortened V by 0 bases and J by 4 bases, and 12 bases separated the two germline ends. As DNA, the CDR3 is TGTGCCTGGAGTGTACAACAGGGCGGCACCGGGGAGCTGTTTTTT. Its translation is CAWSVQQGGTGELFF.

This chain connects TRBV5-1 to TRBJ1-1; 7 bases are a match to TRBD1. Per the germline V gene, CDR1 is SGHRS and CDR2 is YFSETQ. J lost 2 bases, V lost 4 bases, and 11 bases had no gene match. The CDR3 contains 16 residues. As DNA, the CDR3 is TGCGCCAGCAGCCCGGCCGGGACAGCATTAAACACTGAAGCTTTCTTT. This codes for CASSPAGTALNTEAFF.

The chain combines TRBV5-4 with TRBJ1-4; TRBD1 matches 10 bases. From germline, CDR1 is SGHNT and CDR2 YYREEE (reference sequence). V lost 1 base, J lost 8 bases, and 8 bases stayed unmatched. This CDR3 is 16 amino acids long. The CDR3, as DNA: TGTGCCAGCAGCTTGTCTGGACAGGGGGAAGGGGAAAAACTGTTTTTT. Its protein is CASSLSGQGEGEKLFF.